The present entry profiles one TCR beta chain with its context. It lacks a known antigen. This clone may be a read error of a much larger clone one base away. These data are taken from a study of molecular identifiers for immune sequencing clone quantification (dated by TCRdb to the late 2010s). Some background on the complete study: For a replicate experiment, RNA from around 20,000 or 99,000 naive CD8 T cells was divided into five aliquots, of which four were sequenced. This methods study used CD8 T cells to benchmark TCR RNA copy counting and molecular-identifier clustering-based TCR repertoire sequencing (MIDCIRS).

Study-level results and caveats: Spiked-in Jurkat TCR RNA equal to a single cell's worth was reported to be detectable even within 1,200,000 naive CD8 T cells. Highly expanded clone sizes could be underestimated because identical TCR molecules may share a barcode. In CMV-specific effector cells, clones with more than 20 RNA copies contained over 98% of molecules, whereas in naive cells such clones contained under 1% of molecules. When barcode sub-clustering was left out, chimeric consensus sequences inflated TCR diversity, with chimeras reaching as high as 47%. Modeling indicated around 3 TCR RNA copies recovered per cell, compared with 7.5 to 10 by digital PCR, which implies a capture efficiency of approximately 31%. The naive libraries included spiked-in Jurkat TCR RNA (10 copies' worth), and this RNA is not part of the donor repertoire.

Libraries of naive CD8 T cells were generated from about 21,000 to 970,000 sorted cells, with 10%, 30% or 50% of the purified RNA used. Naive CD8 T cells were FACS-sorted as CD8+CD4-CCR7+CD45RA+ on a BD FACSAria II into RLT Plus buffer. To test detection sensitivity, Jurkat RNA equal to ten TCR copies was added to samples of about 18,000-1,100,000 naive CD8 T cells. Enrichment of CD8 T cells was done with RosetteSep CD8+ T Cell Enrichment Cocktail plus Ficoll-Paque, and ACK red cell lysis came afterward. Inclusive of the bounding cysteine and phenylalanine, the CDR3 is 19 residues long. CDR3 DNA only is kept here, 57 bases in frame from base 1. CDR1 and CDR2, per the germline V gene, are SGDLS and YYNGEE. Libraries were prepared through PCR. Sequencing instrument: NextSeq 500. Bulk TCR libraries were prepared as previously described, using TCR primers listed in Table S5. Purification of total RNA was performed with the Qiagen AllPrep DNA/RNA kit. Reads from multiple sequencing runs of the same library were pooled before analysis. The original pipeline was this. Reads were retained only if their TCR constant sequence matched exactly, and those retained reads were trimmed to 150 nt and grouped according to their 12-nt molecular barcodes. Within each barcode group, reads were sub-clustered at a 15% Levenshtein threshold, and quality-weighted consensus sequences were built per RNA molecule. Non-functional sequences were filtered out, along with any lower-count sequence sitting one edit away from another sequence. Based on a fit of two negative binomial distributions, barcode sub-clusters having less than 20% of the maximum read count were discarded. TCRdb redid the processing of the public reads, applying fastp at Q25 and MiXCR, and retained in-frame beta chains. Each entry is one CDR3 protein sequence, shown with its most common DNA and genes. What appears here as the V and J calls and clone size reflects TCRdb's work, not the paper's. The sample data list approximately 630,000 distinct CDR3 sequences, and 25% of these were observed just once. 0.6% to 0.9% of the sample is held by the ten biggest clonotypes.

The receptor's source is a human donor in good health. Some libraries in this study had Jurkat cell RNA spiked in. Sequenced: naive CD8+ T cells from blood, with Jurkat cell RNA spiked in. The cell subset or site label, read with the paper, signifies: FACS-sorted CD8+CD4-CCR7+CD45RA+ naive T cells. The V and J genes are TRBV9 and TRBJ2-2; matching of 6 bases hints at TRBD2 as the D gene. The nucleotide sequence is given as TGTGCCAGCACCGTAGATGGTGGGCCGATTAGCGGGAACACCGGGGAGCTGTTTTTT. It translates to CASTVDGGPISGNTGELFF.